This is a list of T cell receptor beta chains from one sample in a study of pediatric ulcerative colitis. Profiling relied on immunoSEQ multiplex PCR, and the TCRdb table lists in-frame clones only, not all of them. The table has some 35,000 clones, roughly 81% seen once. The sequenced material came from gut tissue. The receptors were sampled from a boy aged 10-17 years with mild ulcerative colitis. Each CDR3 is given with its conserved first and last residue. Each record gives: V gene, D gene, J gene, CDR3 length, clone size, CDR3 protein, CDR3 DNA. The D gene is left open where the match is weak. Size tells how often a clone was seen (once, few, many) or the class of an expanded clone, and some rows leave it out.

V: TRBV4-2; D: -; J: TRBJ2-5; length: 13; size: -; CDR3: CASSQGQQETQYF; DNA: TGTGCCAGCAGCCAAGGCCAGCAAGAGACCCAGTACTTC
V: TRBV5-8; D: -; J: TRBJ1-1; length: 13; size: -; CDR3: CASSRAVATEAFF; DNA: TGTGCCAGCAGCCGGGCCGTGGCCACTGAAGCTTTCTTT
V: TRBV4-1; D: -; J: TRBJ1-1; length: 15; size: -; CDR3: CASSQGVRGYGEAFF; DNA: TGCGCCAGCAGCCAAGGTGTCAGGGGTTACGGTGAAGCTTTCTTT
V: TRBV11-2; D: TRBD1; J: TRBJ1-2; length: 17; size: -; CDR3: CASSGRDRGPFNYGYTF; DNA: TGTGCCAGCAGCGGCCGGGACAGGGGGCCGTTTAACTATGGCTACACCTTC
V: TRBV7-8; D: -; J: TRBJ2-7; length: 15; size: few; CDR3: CASSLEVDSTYEQYF; DNA: TGTGCCAGCAGCTTAGAGGTTGACAGCACCTACGAGCAGTACTTC
V: TRBV18; D: -; J: TRBJ2-7; length: 13; size: once; CDR3: CASSPRAYYEQYF; DNA: TGTGCCAGCTCACCCAGGGCCTACTACGAGCAGTACTTC
V: TRBV11-3; D: -; J: TRBJ2-3; length: 13; size: -; CDR3: CASSLDSTDTQYF; DNA: TGTGCCAGCAGCTTAGATTCGACAGATACGCAGTATTTT
V: TRBV10-3; D: TRBD1; J: TRBJ1-6; length: 14; size: -; CDR3: CAIGPIDRGSPLHF; DNA: TGTGCCATCGGACCGATCGACAGGGGCTCACCCCTCCACTTT
V: TRBV10-3; D: -; J: TRBJ1-3; length: 14; size: -; CDR3: CASKEVPSGNTIYF; DNA: TGTGCCTCCAAGGAGGTGCCCTCTGGAAACACCATATATTTT
V: TRBV19; D: -; J: TRBJ2-5; length: 15; size: -; CDR3: CASSRAAFRQETQYF; DNA: TGTGCCAGTAGTAGGGCGGCCTTCCGGCAAGAGACCCAGTACTTC
V: TRBV27; D: -; J: TRBJ1-2; length: 13; size: few; CDR3: CASSLAPRSGYTF; DNA: TGTGCCAGCAGTTTGGCACCAAGATCGGGCTACACCTTC
V: TRBV7-9; D: -; J: TRBJ1-4; length: 13; size: -; CDR3: CASSSRHNEKLFF; DNA: TGTGCCAGCAGCTCCCGGCATAATGAAAAACTTTTTTTT
V: TRBV5-4; D: TRBD1; J: TRBJ1-2; length: 16; size: few; CDR3: CASSRASGTGADGYTF; DNA: TGTGCCAGCAGCAGGGCCTCCGGGACAGGGGCAGATGGCTACACCTTC
V: TRBV18; D: -; J: TRBJ1-5; length: 14; size: -; CDR3: CASSPGFSNQPQHF; DNA: TGTGCCAGCTCACCGGGGTTTAGCAATCAGCCCCAGCATTTT
V: TRBV7-2; D: -; J: TRBJ1-2; length: 14; size: -; CDR3: CASSSPTARYGYTF; DNA: TGTGCCAGCAGCTCTCCGACAGCTCGCTATGGCTACACCTTC
V: TRBV18; D: TRBD1; J: TRBJ2-1; length: 15; size: -; CDR3: CASSPQGDSYNEQFF; DNA: TGTGCCAGCTCACCGCAGGGGGACTCCTACAATGAGCAGTTCTTC
V: TRBV4-2; D: -; J: TRBJ2-1; length: 13; size: -; CDR3: CASSQVTKDEQFF; DNA: TGTGCCAGCAGCCAAGTTACTAAAGATGAGCAGTTCTTC